This T cell receptor (beta chain) was recovered during a study of blood T cell repertoires in COVID-19. Overall study context: The origin of the acute and convalescent COVID-19 samples was the United States, Italy and Spain.

Using immunoSEQ multiplex PCR, the repertoire was profiled, and TCRdb retains in-frame clones only, with some absent. The sample shows around 300,000 clones, around 84% of them seen only once. The TCR was taken from a woman aged 50 to 60 who had recovered from COVID-19. Material for sequencing was PBMCs or T cells enriched from blood (not recorded which).

CDR3 coding DNA: TGTGCCAGCAGTTTAGGGGGACAGTTGACCAATCAGCCCCAGCATTTT. This encodes CASSLGGQLTNQPQHF. V usage is TRBV28 and J usage is TRBJ1-5, with 7 bases fitting TRBD1. CDR3 length: 16 amino acids. CDR1 is MDHEN, CDR2 SYDVKM, per germline. J was trimmed by 3 bases and V by 2 bases; bases with no gene match: 7.